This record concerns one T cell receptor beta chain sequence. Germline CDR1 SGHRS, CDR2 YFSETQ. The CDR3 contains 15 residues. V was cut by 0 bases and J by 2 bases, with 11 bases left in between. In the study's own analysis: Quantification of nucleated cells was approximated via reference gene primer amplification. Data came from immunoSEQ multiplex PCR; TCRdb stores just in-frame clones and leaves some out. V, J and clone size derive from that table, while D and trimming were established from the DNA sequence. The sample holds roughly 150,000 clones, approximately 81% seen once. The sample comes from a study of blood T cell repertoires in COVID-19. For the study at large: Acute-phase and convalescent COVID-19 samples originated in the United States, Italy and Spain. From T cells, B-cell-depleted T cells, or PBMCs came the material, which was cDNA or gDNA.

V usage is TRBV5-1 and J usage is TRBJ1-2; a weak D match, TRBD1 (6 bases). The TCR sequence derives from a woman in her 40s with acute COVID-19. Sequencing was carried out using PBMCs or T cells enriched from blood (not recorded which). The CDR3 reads CASSLGGGENYGYTF. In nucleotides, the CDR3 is TGCGCCAGCAGCTTGGGAGGGGGAGAGAACTATGGCTACACCTTC. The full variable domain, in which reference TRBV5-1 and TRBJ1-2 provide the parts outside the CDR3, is KAGVTQTPRYLIKTRGQQVTLSCSPISGHRSVSWYQQTPGQGLQFLFEYFSETQRNKGNFPGRFSGRQFSNSRSEMNVSTLELGDSALYLCASSLGGGENYGYTFGSGTRLTVV.